This entry lists 11 T cell receptor beta chains sequenced from one sample in a study of PD-1 blockade in classical Hodgkin lymphoma. As to time point: cycle 4 day 1 (C4D1), after five to seven weeks of nivolumab. Each patient's relapse followed autologous stem cell transplantation, and brentuximab vedotin exposure varied. Magnetic negative selection purified CD4+ T cells from thawed PBMCs. Profiled with immunoSEQ multiplex PCR; TCRdb holds only in-frame clones, not every one. The table includes fewer than 35,000 clones, around 84% detected once. The specimen comprised CD4+ T cells from blood, sampled before the fourth cycle of nivolumab. The source of these receptors is a human donor with classical Hodgkin lymphoma.

J is TRBJ1-3 and V is TRBV12-1; TRBD1, the table's D call, lacks a check against the DNA. TRBV12-1 is noted as a pseudogene. The CDR3 has 20 residues. CDR3 DNA sequence: TGTGCCAGCAGCTCTGTAAACGGAGCAGGGATAAGGAGCTCTGGAAACACCATATATTTT. The encoded protein is CASSSVNGAGIRSSGNTIYF.

The rearrangement joins TRBV4-2 to TRBJ1-5, with 8 bases matching TRBD1. The CDR3 is 17 amino acids. Per the germline V gene, CDR1 is LGHNA and CDR2 is YNFKEQ. V lost 1 base, J lost 0 bases, and 5 bases stayed unmatched. This CDR3 is CASSQAGGGYSNQPQHF. Written as DNA, the CDR3 is TGTGCCAGCAGCCAAGCAGGGGGCGGCTATAGCAATCAGCCCCAGCATTTT.

This chain links TRBV6-6 with TRBJ1-2; 7 nucleotides match TRBD1. The CDR3 is 15 amino acids. The V segment lost 7 bases and the J segment 8 bases; nucleotides outside the gene matches: 16. Germline CDR1 MNHNY, CDR2 SVGAGI (reference sequence). The CDR3 sequence is CASIEKIQGLRGYTF. DNA of the CDR3: TGTGCCAGCATCGAGAAAATACAGGGGCTGAGAGGCTACACCTTC.

The chain has TRBV27 and TRBJ1-1; 7 bases fit TRBD1. This CDR3 region has 12 residues. Germline-derived CDR1 and CDR2 are MNHEY and SMNVEV (reference sequence). J gave up 11 bases and V 2 bases, and 5 bases lay outside the gene matches. The chain's CDR3 is CASSLGRGSAFF. CDR3 nucleotides: TGTGCCAGCAGTTTAGGCAGGGGGAGCGCTTTCTTT.

The chain has TRBV18 and TRBJ1-1; D unclear. In germline, CDR1 is KGHSH, CDR2 LQKENI. V was clipped by 3 bases and J by 1 base, with 6 bases between them. This CDR3 region has 13 residues. This chain's CDR3 is CASSPTQNTEAFF. Written as DNA, the CDR3 is TGTGCCAGCTCACCGACACAGAACACTGAAGCTTTCTTT.

The chain uses TRBV28 and TRBJ2-1; a weak D match, TRBD1 (5 bases). CDR3 length: 15 residues. Germline V gives CDR1 MDHEN, CDR2 SYDVKM. V lost 2 bases, J lost 4 bases, and 12 bases lay in between. The CDR3 loop reads CASSLAGPEYNEQFF. The CDR3 DNA follows: TGTGCCAGCAGTTTAGCAGGGCCGGAATACAATGAGCAGTTCTTC.

The chain couples TRBV5-1 to TRBJ2-2; 12 positions match TRBD2. Germline V lookup: CDR1 SGHRS, CDR2 YFSETQ. V trimming: 0 bases; J trimming: 0 bases; junction bases outside the gene matches: 9. The CDR3 length is 20 residues. The CDR3 loop is CASSLVAGLAGFANTGELFF. The CDR3, as DNA: TGCGCCAGCAGCTTGGTGGCTGGACTAGCGGGGTTCGCGAACACCGGGGAGCTGTTTTTT.

The chain has TRBV27 and TRBJ2-2, with 7 nucleotides matching TRBD2. V was clipped by 2 bases and J by 4 bases; unmatched bases: 7. This CDR3 has 16 residues. Looked up from germline, CDR1 is MNHEY and CDR2 is SMNVEV (reference sequence). CDR3 sequence (DNA): TGTGCCAGCAGTTTACAGCCTAGCGGAGTCACCGGGGAGCTGTTTTTT. Translating it yields CASSLQPSGVTGELFF.

The chain employs TRBV15 and TRBJ1-5; TRBD1 might be the D (6 bases). The ends were cut back, 1 base at V and 2 bases at J, with 12 bases in the middle. CDR1 is LNHNV, CDR2 YYDKDF, per germline (reference sequence). The CDR3 length is 16 residues. The CDR3 sequence: CATSRGHAGGNQPQHF. The CDR3 coding sequence is TGTGCCACCAGCAGAGGTCACGCAGGGGGCAATCAGCCCCAGCATTTT.

The V gene is TRBV4-1, the J gene TRBJ2-1, with D hard to call. Trimming pared 0 bases from V and 0 bases from J, leaving 18 bases between. Germline CDR1 reads MGHRA; CDR2 reads YSYEKL. This CDR3 has 19 residues. CDR3 sequence (DNA): TGCGCCAGCAGCCAAGATGACGGGTGGCAGAAATCCTCCTACAATGAGCAGTTCTTC. This translates into CASSQDDGWQKSSYNEQFF.

V and J are TRBV18 and TRBJ1-2; D is undetermined. V lost 2 bases and J 8 bases, leaving 15 bases between the germline ends. CDR3 length: 14 residues. Looked up from germline, CDR1 is KGHSH and CDR2 is LQKENI. The CDR3 DNA is TGTGCCAGCTCACCAGGGGAGGGTGGAAAAGGCTACACCTTC. This encodes CASSPGEGGKGYTF.